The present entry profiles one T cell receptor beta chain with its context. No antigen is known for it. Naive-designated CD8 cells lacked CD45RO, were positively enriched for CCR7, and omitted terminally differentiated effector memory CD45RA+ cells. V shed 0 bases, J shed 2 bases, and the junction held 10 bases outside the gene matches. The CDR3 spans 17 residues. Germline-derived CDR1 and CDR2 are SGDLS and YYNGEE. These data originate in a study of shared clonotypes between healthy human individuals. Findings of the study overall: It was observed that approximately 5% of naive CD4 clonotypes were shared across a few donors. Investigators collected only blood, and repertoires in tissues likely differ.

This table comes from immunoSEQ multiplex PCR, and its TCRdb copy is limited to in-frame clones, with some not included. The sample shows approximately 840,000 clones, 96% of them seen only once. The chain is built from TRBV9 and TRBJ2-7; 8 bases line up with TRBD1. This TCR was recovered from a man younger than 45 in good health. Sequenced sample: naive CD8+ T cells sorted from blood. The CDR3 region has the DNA TGTGCCAGCAGCGTAGACCCCTCGCGGGACAGGCCCTACGAGCAGTACTTC. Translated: CASSVDPSRDRPYEQYF.